In its sample, the clone carrying this T cell receptor (beta chain) was seen a few times. The data originate from a study of blood T cell repertoires in COVID-19. Study at large: Samples taken during acute and convalescent COVID-19 were collected in the United States, Italy and Spain. The cDNA or gDNA used as material had been derived from T cells, B-cell-depleted T cells, or PBMCs.

CDR3 length equals 14 residues. The ends were cut back, 7 bases at V and 4 bases at J, with 14 bases in the middle. Germline CDR1 reads MGHDK; CDR2 reads SYGVNS. In the original processing: Amplified reference gene primers provided the basis for estimating nucleated cell counts. Clones were sequenced by immunoSEQ multiplex PCR, and TCRdb holds only the in-frame ones, with some missing. D and trimming come from the DNA, and the V and J calls and clone size come from that table. The sample comprises more than 300,000 clones, about 86% of which are singletons, and approximately 1.3% rests with the top ten.

The genes are TRBV25-1 and TRBJ2-1; D is possibly TRBD2 (6 bases). Sequences were obtained from peripheral blood. The TCR was taken from a woman aged 50 to 60 with acute or convalescent COVID-19. The CDR3 bases are TGTGCCAGCACCCGGACTAACGGGTACAATGAGCAGTTCTTC. It translates to CASTRTNGYNEQFF. The whole variable domain, remainder taken from reference TRBV25-1 and TRBJ2-1, is EADIYQTPRYLVIGTGKKITLECSQTMGHDKMYWYQQDPGMELHLIHYSYGVNSTEKGDLSSESTVSRIRTEHFPLTLESARPSHTSQYLCASTRTNGYNEQFFGPGTRLTVL.